This T cell receptor (beta chain) was recorded in a study of PD-1 blockade in classical Hodgkin lymphoma. The study's findings and limits: Only CD4+ TCR diversity, not CD8+, had risen significantly by C4D1. Patients were excluded if nivolumab began under 1 year after ASCT (the autologous transplant). Those achieving complete response showed baseline diversity like newly diagnosed patients.

The repertoire was sequenced with immunoSEQ multiplex PCR; TCRdb's copy has only in-frame clones and lacks some. The sample carries 25,000 to 35,000 clones, roughly 80% recorded once. CDR1 SGHRS and CDR2 YFSETQ come from the germline V gene. The length of the CDR3 is 17 residues. J gave up 0 bases and V 4 bases, and 6 bases lay outside the gene matches. Stated time point: cycle 4 day 1 (C4D1), after five to seven weeks of nivolumab. Autologous stem cell transplantation was followed by relapse in every patient, and brentuximab vedotin exposure varied. It was by magnetic negative selection that CD4+ T cells were purified from thawed PBMCs. This clone occurred a few times. What it binds is not known.

The rearrangement links TRBV5-1 to TRBJ2-2; the match to TRBD2 covers 10 bases. Material: CD4+ T cells from blood, obtained before the fourth cycle of nivolumab. The receptor was isolated from a human donor with classical Hodgkin lymphoma. The DNA of the CDR3 is TGCGCCAGCAGCCGGCGAGCGGGGGGGACGAACACCGGGGAGCTGTTTTTT. Residues: CASSRRAGGTNTGELFF.